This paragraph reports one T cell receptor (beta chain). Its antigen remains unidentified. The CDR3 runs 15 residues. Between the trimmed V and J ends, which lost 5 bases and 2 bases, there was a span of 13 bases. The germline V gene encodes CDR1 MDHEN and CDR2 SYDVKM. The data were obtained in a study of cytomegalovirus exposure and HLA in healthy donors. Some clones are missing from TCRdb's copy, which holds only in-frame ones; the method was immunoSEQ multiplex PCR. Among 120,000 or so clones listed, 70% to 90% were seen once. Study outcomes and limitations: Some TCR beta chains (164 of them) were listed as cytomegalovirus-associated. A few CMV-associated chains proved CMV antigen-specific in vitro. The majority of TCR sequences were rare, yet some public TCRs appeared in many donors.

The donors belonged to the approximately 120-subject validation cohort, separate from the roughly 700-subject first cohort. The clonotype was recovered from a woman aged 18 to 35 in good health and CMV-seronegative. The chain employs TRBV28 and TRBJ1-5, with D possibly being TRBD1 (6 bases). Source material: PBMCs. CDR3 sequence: CASSPQGTGNQPQHF. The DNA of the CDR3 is TGTGCCAGCAGTCCACAGGGTACGGGCAATCAGCCCCAGCATTTT.